Each of the 28 T cell receptor beta chains below was sequenced from the same sample in a study of cytomegalovirus exposure and HLA in healthy donors. This table comes from immunoSEQ multiplex PCR, and its TCRdb copy is limited to in-frame clones, with some not included. Of 55,000 to 80,000 clones in the sample, about 94% are singletons; the top ten hold approximately 1.3%. The sample was PBMCs. Receptor source: a man aged 18 to 35 in good health and CMV-seropositive.

The CDR3 region has the DNA TGTGCCAGCAGCAAAATCTCACAGAACACTGAAGCTTTCTTT. This encodes CASSKISQNTEAFF. The rearrangement links TRBV21-1 to TRBJ1-1; the table's D call, TRBD1, was not checked against the DNA. TRBV21-1 is reported as a pseudogene. The length of the CDR3 is 14 residues.

This clone was counted once. V usage is TRBV18 and J usage is TRBJ2-5; D possibly corresponds to TRBD2 (5 bases). V lost 1 base, J lost 2 bases, and 8 bases lay in between. The germline V gene encodes CDR1 KGHSH and CDR2 LQKENI. The CDR3 runs 14 residues. The CDR3 nucleotides are TGTGCCAGCTCACCACGGACTCCTCAAGAGACCCAGTACTTC. Encoded protein: CASSPRTPQETQYF.

The genes are TRBV5-1 and TRBJ2-5; D is perhaps TRBD2 (5 bases). This CDR3 has 13 amino acids. Per germline, CDR1 SGHRS and CDR2 YFSETQ. V lost 2 bases, J lost 3 bases, and 8 bases lay in between. The CDR3 region is CASSFRTEETQYF. For the CDR3, the DNA is TGCGCCAGCAGCTTCCGGACTGAAGAGACCCAGTACTTC.

The chain uses TRBV5-5 and TRBJ2-7; D is perhaps TRBD1 (6 bases). Germline-derived CDR1 and CDR2 are SGHKS and YYEKEE (reference sequence). The V and J ends lost 0 bases and 2 bases respectively, with 12 bases between them. The CDR3 is made up of 15 amino acids. CDR3 DNA sequence: TGTGCCAGCAGCTTGGGGACAGCCTCCCCCTACGAGCAGTACTTC. Its translation: CASSLGTASPYEQYF. The full variable domain, its missing parts supplied by reference TRBV5-5 and TRBJ2-7, is DAGVTQSPTHLIKTRGQQVTLRCSPISGHKSVSWYQQVLGQGPQFIFQYYEKEERGRGNFPDRFSARQFPNYSSELNVNALLLGDSALYLCASSLGTASPYEQYFGPGTRLTVT.

The V and J genes are TRBV6-5 and TRBJ1-6; unclear D gene. V was shortened by 10 bases and J by 0 bases, with 13 bases between the two germline ends. Per germline, CDR1 MNHEY and CDR2 SVGAGI. The CDR3 contains 15 residues. The DNA of the CDR3 is TGTGCCACCCTCCCGCGGGGCTCCTATAATTCACCCCTCCACTTT. Protein sequence: CATLPRGSYNSPLHF.

The chain recombines TRBV7-9 with TRBJ2-3, with 10 nucleotides matching TRBD1. The CDR3 has 15 amino acids. The germline gives CDR1 SEHNR, CDR2 FQNEAQ (reference sequence). V lost 7 bases and J lost 2; bases outside the gene matches: 6. This CDR3 is CASTTGTGATDTQYF. The CDR3 DNA is TGTGCCAGCACCACCGGGACAGGGGCCACAGATACGCAGTATTTT.

The gene calls are TRBV20-1 and TRBJ2-7; D not certain. The CDR3 is made up of 11 amino acids. V lost 7 bases and J lost 6, with 13 bases in between. Germline-derived CDR1 and CDR2 are DFQATT and SNEGSKA (reference sequence). The CDR3 region has the DNA TGCAGTGTGCCCGGCGGAATCGAGCAGTACTTC. This encodes CSVPGGIEQYF.

This clone was counted a single time. The chain carries TRBV5-1 and TRBJ2-5; 8 bases agree with TRBD2. The germline V gene encodes CDR1 SGHRS and CDR2 YFSETQ. The CDR3 has 15 amino acids. J lost 1 base, V lost 2 bases, and 4 bases had no gene match. CDR3 sequence reads: CASSLGGGIQETQYF. CDR3 sequence (DNA): TGCGCCAGCAGCTTAGGCGGGGGGATCCAAGAGACCCAGTACTTC.

This clone is a singleton in its sample. The chain combines TRBV6-1 with TRBJ2-1, with unresolved D. The CDR3 loop spans 13 amino acids. Germline-derived CDR1 and CDR2 are MNHNS and SASEGT. V was pared by 1 base and J by 11 bases, with 12 bases between. The CDR3 is CASSEGATRQQFF. The CDR3, as DNA: TGTGCCAGCAGTGAAGGGGCGACACGACAGCAGTTCTTC.

The chain couples TRBV7-3 to TRBJ2-1; 13 bases map to TRBD2. In germline, CDR1 is SGHTA, CDR2 FQGTGA. CDR3 length: 19 residues. V lost 8 bases to trimming and J lost 4 bases; unmatched junction nucleotides: 17. The CDR3 here is CASSRVRLAGGPEYNEQFF. The CDR3 DNA reads as TGTGCCAGCTCGAGGGTCAGACTAGCGGGGGGCCCTGAGTACAATGAGCAGTTCTTC.

The J gene is TRBJ1-2, the V gene TRBV2, with D maybe TRBD1 (5 bases). Germline V gene data show CDR1 as SNHLY and CDR2 as FYNNEI. The V end lost 7 bases, the J end lost 0 bases, and 12 bases lay between the germline ends. This CDR3 spans 14 amino acids. CDR3 residues: CASKTDKSNYGYTF. CDR3 sequence (DNA): TGTGCCAGCAAGACAGACAAATCTAACTATGGCTACACCTTC.

The chain joins TRBV10-2 to TRBJ2-3; 9 bases align to TRBD2. Germline lookup yields CDR1 WSHSY and CDR2 SAAADI. Germline trimming cut 4 bases from V and 2 bases from J; bases unmatched to any gene: 7. CDR3 size: 16 residues. In DNA, the CDR3 is TGCGCCAGCAGTGGAGAAGCGGGAGGCCTCACAGATACGCAGTATTTT. Translation: CASSGEAGGLTDTQYF.

The genes are TRBV19 and TRBJ2-7; TRBD1 is a possible D gene (5 bases). Trimming stripped 5 bases from V and 7 bases from J, with 12 bases between. This CDR3 is built from 12 residues. Germline assignment: CDR1 LNHDA and CDR2 SQIVND (reference sequence). The CDR3 DNA reads TGTGCCAGTAGTGCGACAGCGAGGGAGCAGTACTTC. Its protein is CASSATAREQYF.

The V and J genes are TRBV13 and TRBJ2-1, with 7 bases matching TRBD2. The ends lost 5 bases at V and 6 bases at J; junction bases unmatched: 10. This CDR3 is built from 15 residues. Germline CDR1 PRHDT, CDR2 FYEKMQ (reference sequence). The CDR3 loop reads CASSPLGGGGNEQFF. CDR3 nucleotide sequence: TGTGCCAGCAGCCCTCTGGGGGGGGGAGGCAATGAGCAGTTCTTC.

V usage is TRBV27 and J usage is TRBJ1-1; D not resolved. V was shortened by 6 bases and J by 0 bases, with 8 bases between the two germline ends. Per the germline V gene, CDR1 is MNHEY and CDR2 is SMNVEV (reference sequence). This CDR3 contains 13 residues. CDR3 sequence: CASRYAMNTEAFF. CDR3 in DNA: TGTGCCAGCAGGTACGCGATGAACACTGAAGCTTTCTTT.

The chain links TRBV6-1 to TRBJ1-1, with 8 bases aligning to TRBD1. Germline CDR1 is MNHNS and CDR2 is SASEGT. The V and J ends lost 6 bases and 8 bases, in that order; junction bases with no gene match: 5. The CDR3 spans 12 residues. CDR3 in amino acids: CASSYGQGEAFF. The CDR3 region has the DNA TGTGCCAGCAGCTACGGACAGGGCGAAGCTTTCTTT.

J is TRBJ2-5 and V is TRBV11-2; 7 bases are a match to TRBD1. J was trimmed by 1 base and V by 4 bases; bases with no gene match: 6. CDR1 and CDR2 (germline): SGHAT, FQNNGV. CDR3 size: 15 residues. In DNA, the CDR3 is TGTGCCAGCAGCTCCGCCGGGACAGCCCAAGAGACCCAGTACTTC. Its translation is CASSSAGTAQETQYF.

V gene TRBV10-3 combines with J gene TRBJ2-2, with D tentatively TRBD1 (7 bases). This CDR3 has 15 amino acids. Trimming took 6 bases from V and 3 from J, leaving 14 bases between them. CDR1 is ENHRY, CDR2 SYGVKD, per germline. DNA of the CDR3: TGTGCCATCAGCCAGGGGGGCGAGGACACCGGGGAGCTGTTTTTT. It is translated as CAISQGGEDTGELFF.

This chain uses TRBV6-5 with TRBJ1-2; D gene unclear. Per germline, CDR1 MNHEY and CDR2 SVGAGI. This CDR3 comprises 15 residues. Trimming shortened V by 2 bases and J by 4 bases, and 14 bases separated the two germline ends. The chain's CDR3 is CASSYRLQASYGYTF. CDR3 DNA: TGTGCCAGCAGTTACAGGCTGCAGGCGAGCTATGGCTACACCTTC.

The rearrangement uses TRBV28 and TRBJ1-5; D not resolved. V lost 3 bases to trimming and J lost 6 bases, with 3 bases between them. CDR3 length: 11 residues. Germline V gene data show CDR1 as MDHEN and CDR2 as SYDVKM. The CDR3 sequence: CASSFSQPQHF. The CDR3 nucleotides are TGTGCCAGCAGTTTCAGTCAGCCCCAGCATTTT.

The rearrangement links TRBV19 to TRBJ2-7; no reliable D call. CDR3 length equals 13 residues. CDR1 and CDR2 from the germline V gene are LNHDA and SQIVND (reference sequence). Trimming pared 4 bases from V and 3 bases from J, leaving 10 bases between. In DNA, the CDR3 is TGTGCCAGTAGTACTCTAACCTTCTACGAGCAGTACTTC. This codes for CASSTLTFYEQYF.

The genes are TRBV5-1 and TRBJ1-1; the match to TRBD1 covers 9 bases. Trimming at V came to 4 bases and at J to 3 bases, leaving 10 bases not matched to a gene. Looked up from germline, CDR1 is SGHRS and CDR2 is YFSETQ. This CDR3 contains 16 residues. Here the CDR3 reads CASSNQQGAGDTEAFF. The CDR3 nucleotides are TGCGCCAGCAGCAACCAACAGGGGGCGGGTGACACTGAAGCTTTCTTT. Using reference TRBV5-1 and TRBJ1-1 for the parts outside the CDR3, the full variable domain is KAGVTQTPRYLIKTRGQQVTLSCSPISGHRSVSWYQQTPGQGLQFLFEYFSETQRNKGNFPGRFSGRQFSNSRSEMNVSTLELGDSALYLCASSNQQGAGDTEAFFGQGTRLTVV.

The chain joins TRBV10-3 to TRBJ1-3, with 8 bases matching TRBD1. Trimming took 10 bases from V and 2 from J; bases not matched to a gene: 10. Germline lookup yields CDR1 ENHRY and CDR2 SYGVKD. The CDR3 is 15 amino acids. Here the CDR3 reads CATRKQGEAGNTIYF. CDR3 bases: TGTGCCACGAGAAAACAGGGGGAAGCTGGAAACACCATATATTTT.

V and J are TRBV11-1 and TRBJ2-7; 15 bases are shared with TRBD2. This CDR3 is built from 17 residues. Germline-derived CDR1 and CDR2 are SGHAT and FQDESV (reference sequence). V shed 6 bases, J shed 2 bases, and the junction held 8 bases outside the gene matches. The CDR3, as DNA: TGTGCCAGCAGTTTTGGACTAGCGGGAGGGCCGGCCTACGAGCAGTACTTC. Encoded protein: CASSFGLAGGPAYEQYF. The full variable domain, completed using reference TRBV11-1 and TRBJ2-7, is EAEVAQSPRYKITEKSQAVAFWCDPISGHATLYWYRQILGQGPELLVQFQDESVVDDSQLPKDRFSAERLKGVDSTLKIQPAELGDSAMYLCASSFGLAGGPAYEQYFGPGTRLTVT.

The rearrangement links TRBV2 to TRBJ1-1, with a tentative D call TRBD1 (5 bases). The germline V gene has CDR1 SNHLY and CDR2 FYNNEI. The CDR3 sequence is 13 residues long. V gave up 7 bases and J gave up 5 bases, with 14 bases separating them. The DNA of the CDR3 is TGTGCCAGCAAATCGGCCCGGGGGACTGAAGCTTTCTTT. Its translation is CASKSARGTEAFF. The full variable domain, its missing parts supplied by reference TRBV2 and TRBJ1-1, is EPEVTQTPSHQVTQMGQEVILRCVPISNHLYFYWYRQILGQKVEFLVSFYNNEISEKSEIFDDQFSVERPDGSNFTLKIRSTKLEDSAMYFCASKSARGTEAFFGQGTRLTVV.

The V gene is TRBV7-9, the J gene TRBJ2-2, with 8 bases matching TRBD1. This CDR3 contains 16 residues. V shed 5 bases, J shed 5 bases, and the junction held 10 bases outside the gene matches. Germline CDR1 SEHNR, CDR2 FQNEAQ (reference sequence). CDR3 sequence reads: CASSLGQGSRTGELFF. CDR3 nucleotides: TGTGCCAGCAGCCTCGGACAGGGCTCGAGGACCGGGGAGCTGTTTTTT.

V gene TRBV29-1 combines with J gene TRBJ2-1; the match to TRBD2 covers 7 bases. The length of the CDR3 is 13 residues. Trimming at V came to 5 bases and at J to 5 bases, leaving 6 bases not matched to a gene. Germline assignment: CDR1 SQVTM and CDR2 ANQGSEA. The CDR3 DNA is TGCAGCGTTTGGCGGGAGAGCCACAATGAGCAGTTCTTC. Residues: CSVWRESHNEQFF.

The gene calls are TRBV7-9 and TRBJ2-5; perhaps TRBD1 as D (6 bases). The V gene's germline CDR1 is SEHNR and CDR2 FQNEAQ (reference sequence). There are 14 residues in the CDR3. V was pared by 5 bases and J by 0 bases, with 10 bases between. CDR3 loop: CASSPQGDQETQYF. The CDR3 DNA reads as TGTGCCAGCAGCCCACAGGGTGACCAAGAGACCCAGTACTTC. The full variable domain, in which reference TRBV7-9 and TRBJ2-5 provide the parts outside the CDR3, is DTGVSQNPRHKITKRGQNVTFRCDPISEHNRLYWYRQTLGQGPEFLTYFQNEAQLEKSRLLSDRFSAERPKGSFSTLEIQRTEQGDSAMYLCASSPQGDQETQYFGPGTRLLVL.